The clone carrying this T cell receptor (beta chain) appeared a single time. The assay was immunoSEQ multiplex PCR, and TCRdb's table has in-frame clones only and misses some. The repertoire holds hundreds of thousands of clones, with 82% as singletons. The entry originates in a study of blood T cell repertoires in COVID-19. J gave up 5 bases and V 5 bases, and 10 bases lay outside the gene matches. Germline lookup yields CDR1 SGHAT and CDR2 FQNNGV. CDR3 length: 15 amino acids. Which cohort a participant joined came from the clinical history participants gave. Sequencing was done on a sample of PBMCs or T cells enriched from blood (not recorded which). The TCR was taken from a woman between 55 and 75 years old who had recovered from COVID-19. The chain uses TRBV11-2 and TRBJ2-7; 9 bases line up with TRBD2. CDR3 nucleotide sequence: TGTGCCAGCAGCAAGTGGGCGGGGGGGCTGGACGAGCAGTACTTC. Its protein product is CASSKWAGGLDEQYF.